This is a list of T cell receptor beta chains from one sample in a study of OX40 agonist ivuxolimab in advanced cancers. Some clones are missing from TCRdb's copy, which holds only in-frame ones; the method was immunoSEQ multiplex PCR. The repertoire has around 46,000 clones, approximately 89% of them found once; the top ten carry 10% to 15%. Sequenced here: CD4+ or CD8+ T cells sorted from blood, sampled in a trial of the OX40 agonist ivuxolimab. These receptors were collected from an adult with an advanced solid tumor such as melanoma, head and neck, liver or kidney cancer. Both conserved end residues are part of each CDR3. The D gene is left open where the match is weak. Only some rows state a clone size, as once, few, many or a class for expanded clones.

V gene,clone size,D gene,J gene,CDR3 DNA,CDR3 protein
TRBV6-1,once,.,TRBJ2-7,TGTGCCAGCAGTGAATCGTCGGAGGGGTACTACGAGCAGTACTTC,CASSESSEGYYEQYF
TRBV19,.,.,TRBJ2-2,TGTGCCAGTAGTCCTGGCCCGAGTCGAAACACCGGGGAGCTGTTTTTT,CASSPGPSRNTGELFF
TRBV27,.,.,TRBJ2-7,TGTGCCAGCAGGCCCCTCGAGGGTCGGGGAGAGCAGTACTTC,CASRPLEGRGEQYF
TRBV13,.,.,TRBJ2-5,TGTGCCAGCAGCTTAGGCCTTGGGACTTTGCAAGAGACCCAGTACTTC,CASSLGLGTLQETQYF
TRBV28,.,.,TRBJ1-2,TGTGCCAGCAGAGTCTCAGTTTACGGCTACACCTTC,CASRVSVYGYTF
TRBV27,.,TRBD2,TRBJ2-1,TGTGCCAGCAGTCCCAGGACTAGCGGCTACAATGAGCAGTTCTTC,CASSPRTSGYNEQFF
TRBV18,.,.,TRBJ1-1,TGTGCCAGCTCACTCGCCAGGGCAGCGTCCCACAACGCTGAAGCTTTCTTT,CASSLARAASHNAEAFF
TRBV28,few,.,TRBJ2-1,TGTGCCAGCAGTGTAAATTCCAATGAGCAGTTCTTC,CASSVNSNEQFF
TRBV19,.,.,TRBJ2-5,TGTGCCAGTAGTATTTCTCAGGGATCGATCGAGACCCAGTACTTC,CASSISQGSIETQYF
TRBV19,once,.,TRBJ2-1,TGTGCCAGTAGTTCGGGCGGGGACTACAATGAGCAGTTCTTC,CASSSGGDYNEQFF
TRBV4-1,.,.,TRBJ1-4,TGCGCCAGCAGCACTCCCGGGGGCATTGAAAAACTGTTTTTT,CASSTPGGIEKLFF
TRBV5-1,.,.,TRBJ2-7,TGCGCCAGCAGCTTGCCTGGACAGTCTTCCTACGAGCAGTACTTC,CASSLPGQSSYEQYF
TRBV6-1,.,.,TRBJ1-2,TGTGCCAGCATTGGAAGGCAGGCCGCTAACTATGGCTACACCTTC,CASIGRQAANYGYTF
TRBV4-1,few,.,TRBJ2-5,TGCGCCAGCAGCCTCGCCGGGGGTGGAGAGACCCAGTACTTC,CASSLAGGGETQYF
TRBV27,.,.,TRBJ1-5,TGTGCCAGCAGTTTACGAGGGGGCAATCAGCCCCAGCATTTT,CASSLRGGNQPQHF
TRBV7-9,.,.,TRBJ2-2,TGTGCCAGCAGCTTAGCGACAGATCGCGGGGAGCTGTTTTTT,CASSLATDRGELFF
TRBV2,.,.,TRBJ2-7,TGTGCCAGCACCGAATGGGGGGGCCCCTACGAGCAGTACTTC,CASTEWGGPYEQYF
TRBV2,.,TRBD1,TRBJ2-3,TGTGCCAGCAGTGCCAGGACAGGGGGCACAGATACGCAGTATTTT,CASSARTGGTDTQYF
TRBV4-3,.,.,TRBJ2-3,TGCGCCAGCAGCCAAGGGAGTAGCCTCACAGATACGCAGTATTTT,CASSQGSSLTDTQYF
TRBV28,.,.,TRBJ2-7,TGTGCCAGCAGACCACAGGGAGTCCTAACTTACGAGCAGTACTTC,CASRPQGVLTYEQYF
TRBV7-9,once,.,TRBJ2-4,TGTGCCAGCAGCCCCACTGAAAAAAACATTCAGTACTTC,CASSPTEKNIQYF
TRBV5-5,.,.,TRBJ2-7,TGTGTCAGCGCCGCCGGGTTCGCCGGGAATACCTACGAGCAGTACTTC,CVSAAGFAGNTYEQYF
TRBV5-1,.,TRBD2,TRBJ2-1,TGCGCCAGCAGCTCGGCTAGCGGGAGTGAGCAGTTCTTC,CASSSASGSEQFF
TRBV19,once,TRBD2,TRBJ2-1,TGTGCCAGTAGTATAGGGGGACTAGCTTCGGAGTTCTTC,CASSIGGLASEFF
TRBV4-3,once,.,TRBJ2-3,TGCGCCAGCAGCCAGGGGGGCGACACAGATACGCAGTATTTT,CASSQGGDTDTQYF
TRBV4-1,once,TRBD2,TRBJ2-7,TGCGCCAGCAGCCCGTCGGGGGGGCTACACTTC,CASSPSGGLHF
TRBV7-2,.,.,TRBJ2-3,TGTGCCAGCAGCTTAAGGGGCGAATTCGGGACGGACCAAGATACGCAGTATTTT,CASSLRGEFGTDQDTQYF
TRBV11-3,.,TRBD1,TRBJ2-5,TGTGCCAGCAGCTTAAGGGGGCAGGGTGAGACCCAGTACTTC,CASSLRGQGETQYF
TRBV13,once,.,TRBJ1-3,TGTGCCAGCAGCGACGGACAGCCATTAGGAAACACCATATATTTT,CASSDGQPLGNTIYF
TRBV4-3,once,TRBD1,TRBJ2-7,TGCGCCAGCAGCCAGTATACAGGGGCCTACGAGCAGTACTTC,CASSQYTGAYEQYF
TRBV7-9,.,.,TRBJ1-5,TGTGCCAGCAGCTTAGCGATCGGGAATCAGCCCCAGCATTTT,CASSLAIGNQPQHF
TRBV19,.,.,TRBJ1-6,TGTGCCAGTAGTCCGGGCCTAAGATCACCCCTCCACTTT,CASSPGLRSPLHF
TRBV4-3,.,TRBD1,TRBJ2-7,TGCGCCAGCAGCCAAGATGGTACAGGGGGCTTCTACGAGCAGTACTTC,CASSQDGTGGFYEQYF
TRBV25-1,.,.,TRBJ2-5,TGTGCCAGCAGTGAATGGAGGTTCCAAGAGACCCAGTACTTC,CASSEWRFQETQYF
TRBV27,.,TRBD2,TRBJ2-7,TGTGCCAGCAGTACCGGACTAGAATCCTACGAGCAGTACTTC,CASSTGLESYEQYF
TRBV6-5,.,.,TRBJ2-5,TGTGCCAGCAGTTCTCCTAACAAAGAAGAGACCCAGTACTTC,CASSSPNKEETQYF
TRBV7-9,.,.,TRBJ1-2,TGTGCCAGCAGCGGGCCGGACATGAACTATGGCTACACCTTC,CASSGPDMNYGYTF
TRBV9,.,TRBD1,TRBJ1-1,TGTGCCAGCAGCGTCACAGGGGGCAACACTGAAGCTTTCTTT,CASSVTGGNTEAFF
TRBV4-1,once,.,TRBJ1-6,TGCGCCAGCAGCCAAGTTTTAGGTTCACCCCTCCACTTT,CASSQVLGSPLHF
TRBV6-5,.,.,TRBJ2-7,TGTGCCAGCAGTTACTCGGTAGGGTCGAGTCCCCACGAGCAGTACTTC,CASSYSVGSSPHEQYF
TRBV28,medium-sized,.,TRBJ2-7,TGTGCCAGCAGTCCCCCCCGGGGCATCGAGCAGTACTTC,CASSPPRGIEQYF
TRBV20-1,.,.,TRBJ1-2,TGCAGTGCGAGGGGCTATGGCTACACCTTC,CSARGYGYTF